Listed below are T cell receptor beta chains from one sample, sequenced in a study of blood T cell repertoires in COVID-19. Assay used: immunoSEQ multiplex PCR; TCRdb lists only in-frame clones, some missing. The sample holds 180,000 or so clones, about nine tenths seen once. The sequenced sample was PBMCs or T cells enriched from blood (not recorded which). Every receptor here comes from a woman under 30 who had recovered from COVID-19. CDR3s include the opening cysteine and the closing phenylalanine or tryptophan. D genes are given only for firm matches. Size tells how often a clone was seen (once, few, many) or the class of an expanded clone, and some rows leave it out.

v_call	clone_size	d_call	j_call	cdr3_nt	cdr3_aa
TRBV27	-	-	TRBJ1-5	TGTGCCAGCAGCTTGAATGGGGCAGGGCAGCCCCAGCATTTT	CASSLNGAGQPQHF
TRBV20-1	-	-	TRBJ2-5	TGCAGTGCTTCCGAAGAGACCCAGTACTTC	CSASEETQYF
TRBV25-1	-	TRBD1	TRBJ1-5	TGTGCCAGCAGCCCAGGGGGCGGGCAGCCCCAGCATTTT	CASSPGGGQPQHF
TRBV6-2/TRBV6-3	-	-	TRBJ2-7	TGTGCCAGCAGTTTCACGACAGGCTCTCCCTACGAGCAGTACTTC	CASSFTTGSPYEQYF
TRBV7-9	-	-	TRBJ1-1	TGTGCCAGCAGCGCCTATTCTCTCGGTGGCACTGAAGCTTTCTTT	CASSAYSLGGTEAFF
TRBV2	-	-	TRBJ2-7	TGTGCCAGCCAGTCGGGACTTCGCTCCTACGAGCAGTACTTC	CASQSGLRSYEQYF
TRBV6-2/TRBV6-3	-	-	TRBJ1-5	TGTGCCAGCAGTTACGTACGCGGCCGAGGCCGAAATCAGCCCCAGCATTTT	CASSYVRGRGRNQPQHF
TRBV28	-	-	TRBJ2-3	TGTGCCAGCAGTGGCCCAGCGGATACGCAGTATTTT	CASSGPADTQYF
TRBV30	-	TRBD1	TRBJ1-5	TGTGCCTGGAGGGGAGGGACAGGGGGCAACCAGCCCCAGCATTTT	CAWRGGTGGNQPQHF
TRBV20-1	once	-	TRBJ2-5	TGCAGTGCTAGTGAGACAAGGGCCAAGAGTTTTGGAGGGGCCCAGTACTTC	CSASETRAKSFGGAQYF
TRBV10-3	-	-	TRBJ1-2	TGTGCCATCAGTGATATAACAGGGTATGGCTACACCTTC	CAISDITGYGYTF
TRBV28	-	-	TRBJ1-2	TGTGCCAGCACTACCCCCGTTAACTATGGCTACACCTTC	CASTTPVNYGYTF
TRBV7-9	once	TRBD2	TRBJ2-7	TGTGCCAGCAGCCCCTCCCGGGCGGGAGGGAAGGGCGAGCAGTACTTC	CASSPSRAGGKGEQYF
TRBV7-9	-	TRBD2	TRBJ2-3	TGTGCCAGCAGCTTAGCTAACCATAGCGGGAGAATGACAGATACGCAGTATTTT	CASSLANHSGRMTDTQYF
TRBV2	-	-	TRBJ2-3	TGTGCCAGCAGCACCTCGGGGACAGATACGCAGTATTTT	CASSTSGTDTQYF
TRBV30	-	TRBD2	TRBJ2-1	TGTGCCTGGAGTCGACTAGCGGGAGTAGGAGAAGATGAGCAGTTCTTC	CAWSRLAGVGEDEQFF
TRBV6-5	-	-	TRBJ2-2	TGTGCCAGCAGTTACTCGGAGGGGTACACCGGGGAGCTGTTTTTT	CASSYSEGYTGELFF
TRBV29-1	-	-	TRBJ2-6	TGCAGCGTTTTGGGGCGGGCCAACGTCCTGACTTTC	CSVLGRANVLTF
TRBV6-9	-	-	TRBJ1-4	TGTGCCAACTCAATCCGGACAGATAATTCAACTAATGAAAAACTGTTTTTT	CANSIRTDNSTNEKLFF
TRBV4-1	-	-	TRBJ2-4	TGCGCCAGCAGCCGACCTGCGGGCAAAGATGGGGACATTCAGTACTTC	CASSRPAGKDGDIQYF
TRBV5-1	-	TRBD2	TRBJ2-3	TGCGCCAGCAGCCTCACTGGACTAGCGGGAGGGGGAACAGATACGCAGTATTTT	CASSLTGLAGGGTDTQYF
TRBV6-5	-	-	TRBJ1-5	TGTGCCAGCACCCCAGGGGCAGCTCAGCCCCAGCATTTT	CASTPGAAQPQHF
TRBV20-1	-	-	TRBJ2-7	TGCAGTGCTAGAGATAGGAGCGAGCAGTACTTC	CSARDRSEQYF
TRBV7-2	-	-	TRBJ1-2	TGTGCCAGCAGCTTAGAGGGGACTCCTAACTATGGCTACACCTTC	CASSLEGTPNYGYTF
TRBV27	-	-	TRBJ2-2	TGTGCCACCTCCCCCGGGAACACCGGGGAGCTGTTTTTT	CATSPGNTGELFF
TRBV6-5	-	TRBD2	TRBJ2-3	TGTGCCAGCAGCCTAGCGGGAGGGAGGGCAGATACGCAGTATTTT	CASSLAGGRADTQYF
TRBV5-1	-	TRBD2	TRBJ2-2	TGCGCCAGCCGTCACCCGGGAGGCTCCGGGGAGCTGTTTTTT	CASRHPGGSGELFF
TRBV29-1	-	TRBD1	TRBJ1-3	TGCAGCGTTGGCGGGGACAGGGTTGGATCTGGAAACACCATATATTTT	CSVGGDRVGSGNTIYF
TRBV2	-	-	TRBJ1-4	TGTGCCAGCAGTGACACAGGCGGGCCGCCCCAGGGGAAACTGTTTTTT	CASSDTGGPPQGKLFF
TRBV3-1/TRBV3-2	-	-	TRBJ2-7	TGTGCCAGCAGCCAAGTCGTTCGTGACAGGTACTCCTACGAGCAGTACTTC	CASSQVVRDRYSYEQYF
TRBV7-2	-	TRBD1	TRBJ2-7	TGTGCCAGCAGCCCCGGGACAGGGAGGCTCTACGAGCAGTACTTC	CASSPGTGRLYEQYF
TRBV25-1	-	-	TRBJ1-1	TGTGCCAGCAGTGAATATCAGGGCGGGGCCAACACTGAAGCTTTCTTT	CASSEYQGGANTEAFF
TRBV7-2	-	-	TRBJ2-1	TGTGCCAGCAGCTTCTCTGTTGGGAGGAACCCCTACAATGAGCAGTTCTTC	CASSFSVGRNPYNEQFF
TRBV4-3	-	TRBD2	TRBJ2-2	TGCGCCAGCAGCCAGAAGGGACTAGCGGCCGGGGAGCTGTTTTTT	CASSQKGLAAGELFF
TRBV30	-	TRBD1	TRBJ1-6	TGTGCCTGGAGTGCTGGGACAGTCAGTAATTCACCCCTCCACTTT	CAWSAGTVSNSPLHF
TRBV7-8	once	TRBD2	TRBJ2-7	TGTGCCAGCAGCTTACGGGGACTAGCGGAGGGAACCACCTACGAGCAGTACTTC	CASSLRGLAEGTTYEQYF
TRBV28	-	-	TRBJ2-7	TGTGCCAGCAGTCCTCCCCAGGGCAGGCCCTACGAGCAGTACTTC	CASSPPQGRPYEQYF
TRBV27	-	TRBD2	TRBJ2-7	TGTGCCAGCAGCCCCGGGGGGAGGGACGAGCAGTACTTC	CASSPGGRDEQYF
TRBV6-5	-	-	TRBJ1-5	TGTGCCAGCGGGCGTCCTGATCAGCCCCAGCATTTT	CASGRPDQPQHF
TRBV5-1	many	TRBD2	TRBJ2-7	TGCGCCAGCAGCTTCACTCCTAGCGGGACCCCCCACGAGCAGTACTTC	CASSFTPSGTPHEQYF
TRBV29-1	-	TRBD2	TRBJ2-3	TGCAGCGTTGATGCTAGCGGGAGGGCTGTAACGCAGTATTTT	CSVDASGRAVTQYF
TRBV15	-	TRBD2	TRBJ2-1	TGTGCCACCAGCGGCGGGACTAGCGGCTACAATGAGCAGTTCTTC	CATSGGTSGYNEQFF
TRBV27	-	-	TRBJ2-7	TGTGCCAGCAGTTTTGGGGGGGCTAGCGTTTACGAGCAGTACTTC	CASSFGGASVYEQYF
TRBV20-1	-	-	TRBJ2-7	TGCAGTGTGTATGGCGGCTACGAGCAGTACTTC	CSVYGGYEQYF
TRBV2	-	-	TRBJ2-7	TGTGCCTATGGGTCCGCGGGGGAGCAGTACTTC	CAYGSAGEQYF
TRBV4-2	-	TRBD1	TRBJ1-5	TGTGCCAGCCAAAGCGAGGACAGGGGAAGAAATCAGCCCCAGCATTTT	CASQSEDRGRNQPQHF
TRBV6-5	-	TRBD2	TRBJ2-7	TGTGCCAGCAGTTACTGGGGGACTAGCGGGACCTACGAGCAGTACTTC	CASSYWGTSGTYEQYF